Below are 21 T cell receptor beta chains sequenced from a single sample in a study of CXCR3-negative and CXCR3-positive naive CD8 T cells. The method, 5' RACE with UMI labels, was used to prepare the TRB cDNA libraries. Using the 5' RACE reads, TCRdb records one entry per CDR3 protein without DNA. The table counts over 45,000 distinct CDR3 sequences; 0.35% to 0.5% lies in the top ten. Sequenced sample: naive CXCR3- CD8+ T cells from blood. Subset denoted: CD45RO-CCR7+CD27+CD95- naive CD8+ T cells lacking CXCR3 (TNR3-). The receptors were gathered from a human donor in good health. Some clones in this sample may be carry-over from other donors' samples.

This chain links TRBV4-3 with TRBJ2-7. Germline V gene lookup returns CDR1 LGHNA and CDR2 YSLEER. This CDR3 contains 16 residues. Here the CDR3 reads CASSQVENFSPNEQYF.

The chain uses TRBV5-6 and TRBJ1-5; TCRdb gives TRBD1 as the D gene, but with no DNA this cannot be confirmed. CDR3 length: 16 amino acids. CDR1 SGHDT and CDR2 YYEEEE come from the germline V gene. The CDR3 reads CASSFRAGSPGEPQHF.

V is TRBV7-6 and J is TRBJ1-5; TCRdb's D gene call, TRBD1, goes unchecked for lack of DNA. The germline V gene has CDR1 SGHVS and CDR2 FNYEAQ. CDR3 size: 17 residues. CDR3 sequence reads: CASSSDRGLGSNQPQHF.

The chain uses TRBV2 and TRBJ2-2. The V gene's germline CDR1 is SNHLY and CDR2 FYNNEI. The CDR3 is made up of 16 amino acids. The CDR3 reads CASSEALRTHTGELFF.

CDR3 amino acids: CASSPMTGGHTEAFF. The chain links TRBV28 to TRBJ1-1; TCRdb lists TRBD1, though no DNA is available to test this call. The CDR3 runs 15 residues. From germline, CDR1 is MDHEN and CDR2 SYDVKM.

The genes are TRBV10-3 and TRBJ2-1; TCRdb proposes TRBD2, but this gene call is untestable without DNA. There are 14 residues in the CDR3. The V gene's germline CDR1 is ENHRY and CDR2 SYGVKD. The CDR3 is CAISELGPSSEQFF.

The rearrangement uses TRBV12-3 or TRBV12-4 and TRBJ2-3; absent DNA, TCRdb's TRBD1 call cannot be checked. The CDR3 is 15 residues long. CDR3 residues: CASSLGTGGTDTQYF.

The rearrangement links TRBV9 to TRBJ2-7; absent DNA, TCRdb's TRBD1 call cannot be checked. The CDR3 covers 16 residues. The germline CDR1 and CDR2 sequences are SGDLS and YYNGEE. The CDR3 protein is CASSGGGQGVLSEQYF.

V is TRBV7-3 and J is TRBJ1-1; TCRdb picks TRBD1, but there is no DNA to check that call. Germline V gene lookup returns CDR1 SGHTA and CDR2 FQGTGA. The CDR3 runs 15 residues. The CDR3 sequence: CASSLTPGANTEAFF. Full variable domain (rest looked up from reference TRBV7-3 and TRBJ1-1): GAGVSQTPSNKVTEKGKYVELRCDPISGHTALYWYRQSLGQGPEFLIYFQGTGAADDSGLPNDRFFAVRPEGSVSTLKIQRTERGDSAVYLCASSLTPGANTEAFFGQGTRLTVV.

The CDR3 spells CASSLYGTAYPDTQYF. The chain combines TRBV28 with TRBJ2-3; there is no DNA to check the TCRdb D call of TRBD1. The CDR3 spans 16 residues. CDR1 and CDR2 from the germline V gene are MDHEN and SYDVKM.

This chain uses TRBV5-5 with TRBJ2-3; TCRdb gives TRBD2 as the D gene, but with no DNA this cannot be confirmed. Germline V gene lookup returns CDR1 SGHKS and CDR2 YYEKEE (reference sequence). The CDR3 covers 14 residues. The CDR3 region is CASMTILFTDTQYF.

The chain carries TRBV7-9 and TRBJ2-3; the TCRdb D gene call, TRBD1, has no DNA to confirm it. Per germline, CDR1 SEHNR and CDR2 FQNEAQ (reference sequence). This CDR3 has 17 residues. This CDR3 reads CASSSFLSGPSTDTQYF.

The rearrangement links TRBV19 to TRBJ2-7; no DNA is available, so the TRBD1 call from TCRdb remains unchecked. The CDR3 contains 14 residues. Germline assignment: CDR1 LNHDA and CDR2 SQIVND (reference sequence). The CDR3 spells CASSITGASYEQYF. The complete variable domain, with remaining parts taken from reference TRBV19 and TRBJ2-7, reads DGGITQSPKYLFRKEGQNVTLSCEQNLNHDAMYWYRQDPGQGLRLIYYSQIVNDFQKGDIAEGYSVSREKKESFPLTVTSAQKNPTAFYLCASSITGASYEQYFGPGTRLTVT.

The chain joins TRBV20-1 to TRBJ1-6. Per the germline V gene, CDR1 is DFQATT and CDR2 is SNEGSKA (reference sequence). The CDR3 extends over 15 amino acids. The CDR3 is CSARDEGSYNSPLHF.

This sequence joins TRBV7-9 and TRBJ2-7; checking the TCRdb D call of TRBD1 is not possible without DNA. The CDR3 covers 13 residues. The germline V gene has CDR1 SEHNR and CDR2 FQNEAQ (reference sequence). CDR3 loop: CASSWAGFYEQYF.

The chain combines TRBV29-1 with TRBJ2-5; as DNA is missing, the TRBD1 call by TCRdb cannot be tested. The CDR3 is 14 residues long. The germline V gene encodes CDR1 SQVTM and CDR2 ANQGSEA. CDR3 protein: CSVVFWGSGETQYF.

The CDR3 region is CASTRRGTANSPLHF. This chain joins TRBV6-2 or TRBV6-3 and TRBJ1-6; with no DNA, the TCRdb D assignment of TRBD1 cannot be verified. This CDR3 spans 15 amino acids. The germline V gene encodes CDR1 MNHEY and CDR2 SVGEGT.

The chain combines TRBV5-1 with TRBJ2-1; TCRdb designates TRBD1, a call that cannot be tested without DNA. The CDR3 consists of 15 residues. Germline V CDR1 and CDR2: SGHRS, YFSETQ. CDR3 sequence reads: CASRPREGAYNEQFF.

The genes are TRBV12-3 or TRBV12-4 and TRBJ2-7; TCRdb's assignment of TRBD1 cannot be checked, as there is no DNA. The CDR3 has 15 residues. The CDR3 loop is CASSSTDDKPYEQYF.

The rearrangement links TRBV24-1 to TRBJ2-7; TCRdb designates TRBD1, a call that cannot be tested without DNA. This CDR3 is 15 amino acids long. The germline CDR1 and CDR2 sequences are KGHDR and SFDVKD. This CDR3 is CATSDSEQGTYEQYF.

This chain joins TRBV7-2 and TRBJ1-2; TCRdb proposes TRBD1, but this gene call is untestable without DNA. CDR1 and CDR2 (germline): SGHTA, FQGNSA. The CDR3 extends over 16 amino acids. CDR3 sequence: CASSLVQQGSLYGYTF.